The present entry profiles one TCR beta chain with its context. The data originate from a study of blood T cell repertoires in COVID-19. For the study at large: Donors in the United States, Italy and Spain gave samples during acute or convalescent COVID-19. The analysed material was cDNA or gDNA that came from T cells, B-cell-depleted T cells, or PBMCs.

The CDR3 has 19 residues. V gave up 3 bases and J gave up 0 bases, with 18 bases separating them. Germline V gives CDR1 LGHNT, CDR2 FRNRAP. Under the authors' procedure: Amplifying reference gene primers gave estimates of nucleated cell counts. Generated by immunoSEQ multiplex PCR, the TCRdb table keeps only in-frame clones and is missing some. V and J calls and clone size follow that table, whereas D and trimming were derived from the DNA. The sample lists around 140,000 clones, more than 75% occurring once. The chain joins TRBV12-5 to TRBJ2-6; TRBD2 might be the D (6 bases). The sequenced material came from peripheral blood. This TCR came from a human donor with acute or convalescent COVID-19. The donor label of this sample is uncertain. In DNA form, the CDR3 reads TGTGCTAGTGGTTTAAGAGGGGACTTAAGCTTCTCTGGGGCCAACGTCCTGACTTTC. Its translation is CASGLRGDLSFSGANVLTF.